The 25 T cell receptor beta chains presented below share a single source sample, sequenced in a study of OX40 agonist ivuxolimab in advanced cancers. Only in-frame clones appear in the TCRdb table, and some are missing; sequencing was by immunoSEQ multiplex PCR. The table records 6,000 or so clones, approximately 72% of them present only once. The specimen was CD4+ or CD8+ T cells sorted from blood, collected in a trial of the OX40 agonist ivuxolimab. The source of these receptors is an adult with an advanced solid tumor such as melanoma, head and neck, liver or kidney cancer.

This clone occurred a few times. The chain couples TRBV29-1 to TRBJ2-1, with 8 bases lining up with TRBD2. The J segment lost 4 bases and the V segment lost 7 bases, leaving 3 bases of the junction unmatched. Germline V lookup: CDR1 SQVTM, CDR2 ANQGSEA. The CDR3 sequence is 12 residues long. DNA of the CDR3: TGCAGCGAACGGGAGGGTTACAATGAGCAGTTCTTC. Translation gives CSEREGYNEQFF.

The rearrangement joins TRBV28 to TRBJ2-1; no firm D call. The V end lost 3 bases, the J end lost 0 bases, and 15 bases lay between the germline ends. The CDR3 totals 17 residues. Germline assignment: CDR1 MDHEN and CDR2 SYDVKM. The CDR3 is CASSFSPPVSSYNEQFF. As DNA, the CDR3 is TGTGCCAGCAGTTTTAGCCCCCCCGTGAGCTCCTACAATGAGCAGTTCTTC.

This chain uses TRBV5-8 with TRBJ2-7, with D possibly being TRBD1 or TRBD2 (5 bases each). CDR1 and CDR2 (germline): SGHTS, YDEGEE. This CDR3 spans 15 amino acids. V was clipped by 1 base and J by 3 bases, with 14 bases between them. In DNA, the CDR3 is TGTGCCAGCAGCTTGATGGTTTTTGGGGGCTACGAGCAGTACTTC. It codes for CASSLMVFGGYEQYF.

A note on this clone: One junction end does not reproduce the germline sequence, and a read error may be involved. The rearrangement uses TRBV7-2 and TRBJ2-2; D is tentatively TRBD1 or TRBD2 (6 bases each). There are 16 residues in the CDR3. The germline V gene has CDR1 SGHTA and CDR2 FQGNSA. The CDR3 is CASSQDLGASAGELFF. In nucleotides, the CDR3 is TGCGCCAGCAGCCAAGATTTGGGGGCTAGCGCCGGGGAGCTGTTTTTT.

This sequence joins TRBV9 and TRBJ2-1, with 11 bases matching TRBD2. Trimming took 4 bases from V and 3 from J; bases not matched to a gene: 3. Germline CDR1 and CDR2: SGDLS and YYNGEE. This CDR3 has 15 amino acids. For the CDR3, the DNA is TGTGCCAGCAGCACGACTAGCGGGATCTACAATGAGCAGTTCTTC. The encoded protein is CASSTTSGIYNEQFF. Using reference TRBV9 and TRBJ2-1 for the parts outside the CDR3, the full variable domain is DSGVTQTPKHLITATGQRVTLRCSPRSGDLSVYWYQQSLDQGLQFLIQYYNGEERAKGNILERFSAQQFPDLHSELNLSSLELGDSALYFCASSTTSGIYNEQFFGPGTRLTVL.

Of note for this clone: This is likely an artifact of a read error, given a far larger clone one base away. The chain carries TRBV5-2 and TRBJ1-5. TRBV5-2 is shown as a pseudogene. The CDR3 is made up of 17 amino acids. The CDR3 protein is CASSQESSWILNQPQHF. The CDR3 coding sequence is TGTGCCAGCAGCCAAGAGAGCTCCTGGATCCTCAATCAGCCCCAGCATTTT.

The genes are TRBV7-1 and TRBJ2-1; no clear D gene. TRBV7-1 is annotated as an ORF whose role is uncertain. This CDR3 has 11 residues. V was pared by 5 bases and J by 5 bases, with 4 bases between. The CDR3 here is CASSPHNEQFF. The CDR3 coding sequence is TGTGCCAGCAGCCCACACAATGAGCAGTTCTTC.

J is TRBJ2-3 and V is TRBV9, with TRBD2 matching over 8 bases. V was clipped by 4 bases and J by 0 bases; unmatched bases: 4. CDR1 is SGDLS and CDR2 is YYNGEE in the germline V gene. This CDR3 has 15 amino acids. The CDR3 sequence: CASSFSGTSTDTQYF. CDR3 coding DNA: TGTGCCAGCAGCTTTAGCGGGACTAGCACAGATACGCAGTATTTT.

The CDR3: CASSLAGQSYEQYF. Written as DNA, the CDR3 is TGCGCCAGCAGCTTGGCGGGACAGTCCTACGAGCAGTACTTC. The genes are TRBV5-1 and TRBJ2-7; TRBD1 matches 7 bases. J lost 1 base, V lost 0 bases, and 1 base had no gene match. The length of the CDR3 is 14 residues. Germline CDR1 reads SGHRS; CDR2 reads YFSETQ. Full variable domain (remainder filled in from reference TRBV5-1 and TRBJ2-7): KAGVTQTPRYLIKTRGQQVTLSCSPISGHRSVSWYQQTPGQGLQFLFEYFSETQRNKGNFPGRFSGRQFSNSRSEMNVSTLELGDSALYLCASSLAGQSYEQYFGPGTRLTVT.

The chain combines TRBV9 with TRBJ2-3; D perhaps matches TRBD1 (6 bases). The germline V gene encodes CDR1 SGDLS and CDR2 YYNGEE. The CDR3 is 15 residues long. The V end was cut by 2 bases, the J end by 3 bases, with 13 bases between. The CDR3 here is CASSVSGHRTDTQYF. The CDR3 nucleotides are TGTGCCAGCAGCGTTTCGGGACACAGAACAGATACGCAGTATTTT.

The rearrangement links TRBV5-1 to TRBJ2-1; 7 nucleotides line up with TRBD1. With V trimmed by 3 bases and J by 4 bases, 10 bases remained unmatched. This CDR3 comprises 16 residues. Germline lookup yields CDR1 SGHRS and CDR2 YFSETQ. The CDR3: CASSWAGDRQYNEQFF. Written as DNA, the CDR3 is TGCGCCAGCAGCTGGGCCGGGGACAGACAATACAATGAGCAGTTCTTC.

The chain links TRBV5-4 to TRBJ2-1; 14 positions match TRBD2. The V gene end was trimmed by 4 bases and the J gene end by 7 bases; junction bases not matched to a gene: 7. CDR3 size: 16 residues. The germline V gene encodes CDR1 SGHNT and CDR2 YYREEE (reference sequence). CDR3 amino acids: CASSQDGLAGGNEQFF. The CDR3 DNA reads TGTGCCAGCAGCCAAGACGGACTAGCGGGAGGTAATGAGCAGTTCTTC.

This clone was counted only a few times. The chain uses TRBV11-3 and TRBJ2-1; D is unresolved. V lost 0 bases and J 2 bases, leaving 8 bases between the germline ends. The CDR3 covers 15 residues. Looked up from germline, CDR1 is SGHNT and CDR2 is YENEEA. Written as DNA, the CDR3 is TGTGCCAGCAGCTTAGACCGGAGACCCTACAATGAGCAGTTCTTC. It encodes CASSLDRRPYNEQFF.

The genes are TRBV4-2 and TRBJ2-1; unclear D gene. The CDR3 runs 15 residues. The ends were cut back, 0 bases at V and 0 bases at J, with 6 bases in the middle. CDR1 is LGHNA, CDR2 YNFKEQ, per germline. The CDR3 coding sequence is TGTGCCAGCAGCCAAGAGGGGAACTCCTACAATGAGCAGTTCTTC. Protein product: CASSQEGNSYNEQFF.

This clone occurred a few times. This chain uses TRBV27 with TRBJ2-3; 8 bases match TRBD2. CDR3 size: 14 residues. Germline trimming cut 5 bases from V and 8 bases from J; bases unmatched to any gene: 9. Germline CDR1 reads MNHEY; CDR2 reads SMNVEV (reference sequence). The DNA for the CDR3 is TGTGCCAGCAGTCCCCTCCTTAGCGGGACTACGCAGTATTTT. Translation gives CASSPLLSGTTQYF.

This clone was found a few times. V usage is TRBV28 and J usage is TRBJ2-1, with 9 bases lining up with TRBD1. The CDR3 totals 14 residues. The junction had 7 bases not matched to a gene; V was cut back by 9 bases and J by 4 bases. CDR1 is MDHEN, CDR2 SYDVKM, per germline. The CDR3 loop is CASEGQGSYNEQFF. The CDR3, as DNA: TGTGCCAGTGAGGGACAGGGTTCTTACAATGAGCAGTTCTTC.

This clone came up once. The chain combines TRBV12-5 with TRBJ2-3; TRBD1 aligns across 10 bases. The CDR3 contains 16 residues. J was trimmed by 5 bases and V by 5 bases; bases with no gene match: 10. Germline CDR1 reads LGHNT; CDR2 reads FRNRAP. CDR3 loop: CASGQRGTGAQDTQYF. CDR3 DNA: TGTGCTAGTGGTCAAAGAGGGACAGGGGCACAAGATACGCAGTATTTT. The full variable domain, rest sourced from reference TRBV12-5 and TRBJ2-3, is DARVTQTPRHKVTEMGQEVTMRCQPILGHNTVFWYRQTMMQGLELLAYFRNRAPLDDSGMPKDRFSAEMPDATLATLKIQPSEPRDSAVYFCASGQRGTGAQDTQYFGPGTRLTVL.

The V call is TRBV5-5, the J call TRBJ1-1; D ambiguous. Per germline, CDR1 SGHKS and CDR2 YYEKEE (reference sequence). The V gene lost 4 bases and the J gene lost 8 bases, with 12 bases spanning the gap. CDR3 length: 12 residues. In DNA form, the CDR3 reads TGTGCCAGCAGCCCCCCTACAGAAGAAGCTTTCTTT. Encoded protein: CASSPPTEEAFF.

The J gene is TRBJ2-1, the V gene TRBV27; 14 nucleotides agree with TRBD2. The germline V gene has CDR1 MNHEY and CDR2 SMNVEV (reference sequence). The CDR3 runs 16 residues. Trimming cost V 5 bases and J 9 bases; bases outside gene matches: 9. The CDR3 protein is CASSPSGLAGGAEQFF. As DNA, the CDR3 is TGTGCCAGCAGTCCCTCTGGACTAGCGGGAGGTGCTGAGCAGTTCTTC.

This clone is medium-sized (0.01 to 0.1%) by share. The chain couples TRBV27 to TRBJ2-1; D unresolved. CDR1 and CDR2 (germline): MNHEY, SMNVEV (reference sequence). This CDR3 spans 17 amino acids. Deletions cut 3 bases from V and 8 bases from J, with 23 bases between. The CDR3 region has the DNA TGTGCCAGCAGTTTTAGTCGAGGACCCGCTACCCCCGATGAGCAGTTCTTC. It translates to CASSFSRGPATPDEQFF.

The chain employs TRBV6-5 and TRBJ2-7; TRBD1 aligns across 7 bases. The J segment lost 5 bases and the V segment lost 3 bases, leaving 1 base of the junction unmatched. Germline V CDR1 and CDR2: MNHEY, SVGAGI. The CDR3 runs 12 residues. As DNA, the CDR3 is TGTGCCAGCAGTTATACAGGGGACGAGCAGTACTTC. This translates into CASSYTGDEQYF.

This clone was recorded only once. The chain has TRBV6-5 and TRBJ2-1; 9 positions match TRBD2. CDR1 and CDR2 (germline): MNHEY, SVGAGI. Unmatched junction bases numbered 8, after V lost 1 base and J lost 7 bases. This CDR3 spans 16 amino acids. The CDR3 here is CASSYYPRLAANEQFF. For the CDR3, the DNA is TGTGCCAGCAGTTACTATCCGAGACTAGCGGCTAATGAGCAGTTCTTC.

This clone was recorded only once. V is TRBV29-1 and J is TRBJ2-5, with D perhaps TRBD1 (6 bases). The assigned J gene may be wrong: the sequence end matches TRBJ2-7 better. Germline lookup yields CDR1 SQVTM and CDR2 ANQGSEA. There are 14 residues in the CDR3. The CDR3 reads CSVGAGTRSYEQYF. The CDR3 bases are TGCAGCGTGGGCGCCGGGACACGGAGCTACGAGCAGTACTTC.

The rearrangement joins TRBV11-2 to TRBJ2-7, with 9 bases matching TRBD1. The CDR3 totals 16 residues. V lost 5 bases to trimming and J lost 6 bases; unmatched junction nucleotides: 14. Germline lookup yields CDR1 SGHAT and CDR2 FQNNGV. The CDR3 DNA follows: TGTGCCAGCAGCGACCCGGGACAGGGCTTTTTGGGCGAGCAGTACTTC. Amino acid sequence: CASSDPGQGFLGEQYF. The full variable domain, its missing parts supplied by reference TRBV11-2 and TRBJ2-7, is EAGVAQSPRYKIIEKRQSVAFWCNPISGHATLYWYQQILGQGPKLLIQFQNNGVVDDSQLPKDRFSAERLKGVDSTLKIQPAKLEDSAVYLCASSDPGQGFLGEQYFGPGTRLTVT.

J is TRBJ2-7 and V is TRBV5-8, with D perhaps matching TRBD2 (5 bases). Germline values: CDR1 SGHTS, CDR2 YDEGEE. CDR3 length: 14 residues. Trimming stripped 0 bases from V and 3 bases from J, with 10 bases between. CDR3 region: CASSLVPSGYEQYF. In DNA, the CDR3 is TGTGCCAGCAGCTTGGTCCCGAGCGGCTACGAGCAGTACTTC.